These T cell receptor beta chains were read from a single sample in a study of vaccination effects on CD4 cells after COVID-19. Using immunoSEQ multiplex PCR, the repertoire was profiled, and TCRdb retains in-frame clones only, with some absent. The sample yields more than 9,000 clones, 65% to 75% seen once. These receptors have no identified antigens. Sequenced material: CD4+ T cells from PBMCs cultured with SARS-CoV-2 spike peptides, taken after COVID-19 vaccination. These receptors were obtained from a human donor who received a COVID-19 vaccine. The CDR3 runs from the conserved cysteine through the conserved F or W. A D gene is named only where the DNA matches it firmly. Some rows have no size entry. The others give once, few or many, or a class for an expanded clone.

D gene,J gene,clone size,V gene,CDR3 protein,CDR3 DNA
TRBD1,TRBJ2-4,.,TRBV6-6,CASSYRWDRGSYIQYF,TGTGCCAGCAGTTACCGCTGGGACAGGGGATCGTACATTCAGTACTTC
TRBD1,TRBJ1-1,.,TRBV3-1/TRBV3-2,CASSQVTGLNTEAFF,TGTGCCAGCAGCCAAGTGACAGGGCTAAACACTGAAGCTTTCTTT
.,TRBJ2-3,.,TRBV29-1,CSVSPGGTDTQYF,TGCAGCGTTTCTCCCGGCGGCACAGATACGCAGTATTTT
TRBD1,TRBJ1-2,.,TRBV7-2,CASSPGQEGGYTF,TGTGCCAGCAGCCCGGGACAGGAGGGGGGCTACACCTTC
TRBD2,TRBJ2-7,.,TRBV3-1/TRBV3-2,CASSQRAGVHEQYF,TGTGCCAGCAGCCAAAGAGCGGGAGTCCACGAGCAGTACTTC
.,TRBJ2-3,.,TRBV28,CASSFRTDTQYF,TGTGCCAGCAGTTTTCGCACAGATACGCAGTATTTT
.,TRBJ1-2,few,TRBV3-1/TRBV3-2,CASSRTVGGYTF,TGTGCCAGCAGTCGGACGGTTGGAGGCTACACCTTC
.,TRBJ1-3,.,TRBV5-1,CASSLMGAEGNTIYF,TGCGCCAGCAGCTTGATGGGGGCTGAAGGAAACACCATATATTTT
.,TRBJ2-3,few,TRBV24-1,CATSDLSRSDTQYF,TGTGCCACCAGTGATTTAAGTAGGTCTGATACGCAGTATTTT
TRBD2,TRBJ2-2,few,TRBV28,CASSQTLAGGPTGELFF,TGTGCCAGCAGCCAGACGCTAGCGGGGGGGCCCACCGGGGAGCTGTTTTTT
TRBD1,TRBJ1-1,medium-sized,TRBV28,CASSLNRGRSTEAFF,TGTGCCAGCAGTTTAAACAGGGGGCGAAGCACTGAAGCTTTCTTT
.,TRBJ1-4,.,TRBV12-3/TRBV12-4,CASSQRQGEKLFF,TGTGCCAGCAGTCAGAGACAAGGGGAAAAACTGTTTTTT
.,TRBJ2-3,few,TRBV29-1,CSVEVTQGNTQYF,TGCAGCGTTGAGGTAACCCAGGGGAATACGCAGTATTTT
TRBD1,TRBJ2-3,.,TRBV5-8,CASSLDRGVGTQYF,TGTGCCAGCAGCCTAGACAGGGGGGTTGGTACGCAGTATTTT
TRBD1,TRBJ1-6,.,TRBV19,CASSAGTGIRSPLHF,TGTGCCAGTAGTGCCGGGACAGGGATTCGGTCACCCCTCCACTTT
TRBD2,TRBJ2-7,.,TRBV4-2,CASSQQSGGDSYEQYF,TGTGCCAGCAGCCAACAAAGCGGGGGGGACTCCTACGAGCAGTACTTC
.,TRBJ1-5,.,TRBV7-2,CASSSFTGTFQPQHF,TGTGCCAGCAGCTCCTTCACAGGGACCTTTCAGCCCCAGCATTTT
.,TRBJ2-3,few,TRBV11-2,CASSSSTDTQYF,TGTGCCAGCAGCTCTAGCACAGATACGCAGTATTTT
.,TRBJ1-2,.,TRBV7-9,CASSLVEADGYTF,TGTGCCAGCAGCTTAGTAGAGGCAGACGGCTACACCTTC
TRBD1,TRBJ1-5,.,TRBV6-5,CAVGTDRGRNQPQHF,TGTGCCGTGGGAACGGACAGGGGGCGCAATCAGCCCCAGCATTTT
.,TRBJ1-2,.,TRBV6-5,CASSYSRRGPNYGYTF,TGTGCCAGCAGTTACTCTAGGAGGGGACCTAACTATGGCTACACCTTC
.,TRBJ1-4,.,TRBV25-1,CASSENWGGAREKLFF,TGTGCCAGCAGTGAAAACTGGGGGGGGGCTCGGGAAAAACTGTTTTTT
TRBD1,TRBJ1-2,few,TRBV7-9,CASSLQGANYGYTF,TGTGCCAGCAGCCTACAGGGGGCGAACTATGGCTACACCTTC
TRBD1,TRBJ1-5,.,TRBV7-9,CASSPTGQGNQPQHF,TGTGCCAGCAGCCCAACAGGACAGGGAAATCAGCCCCAGCATTTT
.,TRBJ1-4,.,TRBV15,CATSRDRSYFNEKLFF,TGTGCCACCAGCAGAGACCGGAGCTACTTTAATGAAAAACTGTTTTTT
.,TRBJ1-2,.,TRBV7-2,CASNQGGKAGYGYTF,TGTGCCAGCAACCAAGGCGGGAAGGCGGGCTATGGCTACACCTTC
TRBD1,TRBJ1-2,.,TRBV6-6,CASQKRTGAFNYGYTF,TGTGCCAGCCAAAAAAGGACAGGGGCCTTTAACTATGGCTACACCTTC
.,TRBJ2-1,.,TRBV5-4,CASSLVAIHNEQFF,TGTGCCAGCAGCTTGGTAGCGATCCACAATGAGCAGTTCTTC
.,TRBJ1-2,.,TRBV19,CASNIGGVAYGYTF,TGTGCCAGCAATATAGGCGGGGTCGCCTATGGCTACACCTTC
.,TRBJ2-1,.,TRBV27,CASSLDSRNEQFF,TGTGCCAGCAGTTTGGACAGTCGAAATGAGCAGTTCTTC
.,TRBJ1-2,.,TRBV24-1,CATSDSREFRGYTF,TGTGCCACCAGTGATTCCCGCGAGTTCCGTGGCTACACCTTC
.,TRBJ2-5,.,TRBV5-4,CASSLSADPWETQYF,TGTGCCAGCAGCTTGTCGGCGGACCCATGGGAGACCCAGTACTTC
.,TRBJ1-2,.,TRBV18,CASSRQEYGYTF,TGTGCCAGCTCACGACAGGAATATGGCTACACCTTC
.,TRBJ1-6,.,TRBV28,CASRRGGEASPLHF,TGTGCCAGCAGGAGGGGAGGAGAAGCATCACCCCTCCACTTT
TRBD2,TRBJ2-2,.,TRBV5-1,CASSSRERGATTGELFF,TGCGCCAGCAGCAGTCGCGAGCGGGGGGCCACCACCGGGGAGCTGTTTTTT
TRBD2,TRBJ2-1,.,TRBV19,CASSPPSGRLSYNEQFF,TGTGCCAGTAGCCCCCCTAGCGGGAGGCTCTCCTACAATGAGCAGTTCTTC